This T cell receptor (beta chain) appears in the sequencing data of a study of cytomegalovirus exposure and HLA in healthy donors. The CDR3 totals 16 residues. The ends were cut back, 2 bases at V and 0 bases at J, with 10 bases in the middle. CDR1 MGHDK and CDR2 SYGVNS come from the germline V gene. The study ran its PCR with 60 Vbeta and 13 Jbeta primers. TCRdb's table, derived via immunoSEQ multiplex PCR, lists solely in-frame clones and lacks some. The table has 150,000 to 200,000 clones, 60% to 80% seen once. A single count supports this clone. Sample: PBMCs. The rearrangement joins TRBV25-1 to TRBJ1-4, with a weak D call TRBD1 (6 bases). The receptor was isolated from a male donor in good health and CMV-seronegative. CDR3: CASSERQAATNEKLFF. For the CDR3, the DNA is TGTGCCAGCAGTGAACGACAGGCTGCAACTAATGAAAAACTGTTTTTT.